This T cell receptor beta chain stems from a study of regulatory T cells in long-lasting Graves disease. General study points: The study found lower TCR diversity in persistent Graves' patients than in newly diagnosed ones.

Investigators prepared the TCR beta libraries by applying iRepertoire HTBI primers and Arm-PCR of CDR3 regions. TCRdb called the multiplex PCR reads again in MiXCR, with one record for every CDR3 protein. Among 300,000 to 400,000 distinct CDR3 sequences, 15% to 17% were seen once, and the ten largest hold roughly 20%. The CDR3 is 11 residues long. Germline CDR1 and CDR2: SQVTM and ANQGSEA. Trimming took 3 bases from V and 4 from J, leaving 3 bases between them. This clonotype was recorded many times. Its antigen is not identified. The sample's time point: newly diagnosed GD, antithyroid drugs for less than 3 months. The TCR library was prepared using RNA isolated from PBMCs.

This TCR came from a female donor with Graves disease. J is TRBJ2-2 and V is TRBV29-1; D is ambiguous. The sequenced sample was peripheral blood mononuclear cells (PBMCs), obtained at new diagnosis, from a patient treated with antithyroid drugs. The chain's CDR3 is CSVDSTGELFF. The CDR3, as DNA: TGCAGCGTTGACAGCACCGGGGAGCTGTTTTTT.